Following are 30 T cell receptor beta chains from one sample sequenced in a study of blood T cell repertoires in COVID-19. Generated by immunoSEQ multiplex PCR, the TCRdb table keeps only in-frame clones and is missing some. The sample includes under 300,000 clones, roughly nine tenths of them seen just once. Sequenced material: peripheral blood. All receptors derive from a man younger than 35 with active or convalescent COVID-19.

This clone was detected once. In nucleotides, the CDR3 is TGTGCCAGCAGATCGGGACAGCTGAACACTGAAGCTTTCTTT. Translation: CASRSGQLNTEAFF. The chain recombines TRBV7-2 with TRBJ1-1; 7 bases match TRBD1. V shed 6 bases and J 0 bases; nucleotides not matched to a gene: 4. The CDR3 extends over 14 amino acids. The germline V gene has CDR1 SGHTA and CDR2 FQGNSA.

The rearrangement links TRBV29-1 to TRBJ2-7, with D maybe TRBD2 (5 bases). There are 14 residues in the CDR3. Between the trimmed V and J ends, which lost 0 bases and 7 bases, there was a span of 16 bases. Germline loops: CDR1 SQVTM, CDR2 ANQGSEA. DNA for the CDR3: TGCAGCGTTGAAGATGTCGGGGATCTGAGGGAGCAGTACTTC. Its protein product is CSVEDVGDLREQYF.

The V gene is TRBV21-1, the J gene TRBJ1-4; no DNA check was done on the table's D call, TRBD1. TRBV21-1 is given as a pseudogene. CDR3 length equals 20 residues. The CDR3 loop reads CASSKNLSDRGRVTNEKLFF. The CDR3 DNA is TGTGCCAGCAGCAAGAACCTATCGGACAGGGGGCGCGTAACTAATGAAAAACTGTTTTTT.

The genes are TRBV4-1 and TRBJ2-1; 12 nucleotides match TRBD2. The CDR3 spans 15 residues. Per the germline V gene, CDR1 is MGHRA and CDR2 is YSYEKL. The ends lost 0 bases at V and 9 bases at J; junction bases unmatched: 3. The CDR3 here is CASSQDTSGRPEQFF. The CDR3 DNA is TGCGCCAGCAGCCAAGATACTAGCGGGAGGCCTGAGCAGTTCTTC.

The J gene is TRBJ2-1, the V gene TRBV28; D is unresolved. In germline, CDR1 is MDHEN, CDR2 SYDVKM. CDR3 length equals 16 residues. V gave up 3 bases and J gave up 4 bases, with 16 bases separating them. The CDR3 DNA reads TGTGCCAGCAGTTTTATTCCGGTCCTCTTTTACAATGAGCAGTTCTTC. Its translation: CASSFIPVLFYNEQFF. The full variable domain, rest sourced from reference TRBV28 and TRBJ2-1, is DVKVTQSSRYLVKRTGEKVFLECVQDMDHENMFWYRQDPGLGLRLIYFSYDVKMKEKGDIPEGYSVSREKKERFSLILESASTNQTSMYLCASSFIPVLFYNEQFFGPGTRLTVL.

V gene TRBV7-3 combines with J gene TRBJ2-6; perhaps TRBD2 as D (5 bases). V was clipped by 5 bases and J by 0 bases, with 17 bases between them. In germline, CDR1 is SGHTA, CDR2 FQGTGA. There are 18 residues in the CDR3. CDR3 region: CASSPFRADLSGANVLTF. The CDR3 nucleotides read TGTGCCAGCAGCCCCTTCCGAGCGGACCTCTCTGGGGCCAACGTCCTGACTTTC.

The chain carries TRBV7-3 and TRBJ1-3; no reliable D call. Germline lookup yields CDR1 SGHTA and CDR2 FQGTGA. Trimming removed 8 bases from V and 4 bases from J, with 12 bases in between. This CDR3 contains 13 residues. The CDR3 DNA sequence: TGTGCCAGCCGAGGAGGGCCCGGAAACACCATATATTTT. This gives the protein CASRGGPGNTIYF.

The chain uses TRBV7-2 and TRBJ2-2, with 11 bases aligning to TRBD2. The CDR3 has 16 residues. The ends lost 2 bases at V and 3 bases at J; junction bases unmatched: 2. Germline CDR1 SGHTA, CDR2 FQGNSA. The CDR3 DNA is TGTGCCAGCAGCTTAAGGGGACTAGCGGACACCGGGGAGCTGTTTTTT. Its translation: CASSLRGLADTGELFF.

Here the CDR3 reads CASSLEATSGETGELFF. CDR3 nucleotides: TGTGCCAGCAGCTTAGAGGCCACTAGCGGGGAGACCGGGGAGCTGTTTTTT. The V call is TRBV7-6, the J call TRBJ2-2; 10 positions agree with TRBD2. V was clipped by 1 base and J by 5 bases; unmatched bases: 7. Germline V gene lookup returns CDR1 SGHVS and CDR2 FNYEAQ. The CDR3 loop spans 17 amino acids.

By sample fraction, this clone is medium-sized. The chain joins TRBV6-5 to TRBJ2-2, with 11 bases that match TRBD2. The CDR3 length is 15 residues. V shed 5 bases, J shed 5 bases, and the junction held 4 bases outside the gene matches. Germline CDR1 and CDR2: MNHEY and SVGAGI. The CDR3 DNA is TGTGCCAGCAGTCTGTCTAGCGGGGGGACCGGGGAGCTGTTTTTT. Amino acid sequence: CASSLSSGGTGELFF.

CDR3 nucleotides: TGCGCCAGCAGCCGCTCCGGGACAGGTCCCCGCGAGCAGTACTTC. Residues: CASSRSGTGPREQYF. This chain connects TRBV5-1 to TRBJ2-7; the match to TRBD1 covers 8 bases. After removal of 4 bases from V and 6 bases from J, the junction contained 12 bases not matched to a gene. In germline, CDR1 is SGHRS, CDR2 YFSETQ. There are 15 residues in the CDR3.

This sequence joins TRBV10-3 and TRBJ2-7, with 8 bases lining up with TRBD1. This CDR3 is built from 13 residues. V lost 2 bases and J lost 3; bases outside the gene matches: 0. The germline V gene has CDR1 ENHRY and CDR2 SYGVKD. CDR3 sequence: CAISEGQGYEQYF. In nucleotides, the CDR3 is TGTGCCATCAGTGAGGGACAGGGCTACGAGCAGTACTTC.

In this sample, this clone turned up once. The chain joins TRBV4-2 to TRBJ1-2; D may be TRBD1 (6 bases). The CDR3 sequence is 14 residues long. Germline V gene lookup returns CDR1 LGHNA and CDR2 YNFKEQ. The V gene lost 4 bases and the J gene lost 2 bases, with 11 bases spanning the gap. CDR3 sequence: CASSRDRINYGYTF. The CDR3, as DNA: TGTGCCAGCAGCCGCGACAGGATAAACTATGGCTACACCTTC.

V and J are TRBV18 and TRBJ1-2, with D maybe TRBD1 (6 bases). The germline CDR1 and CDR2 sequences are KGHSH and LQKENI. V was cut by 3 bases and J by 0 bases, with 11 bases left in between. The CDR3 totals 15 residues. The CDR3 nucleotides read TGTGCCAGCTCACCTGGGACACTAGCTAACTATGGCTACACCTTC. The encoded protein is CASSPGTLANYGYTF.

This chain links TRBV7-2 with TRBJ1-1, with 10 bases fitting TRBD1. The germline V gene encodes CDR1 SGHTA and CDR2 FQGNSA. V shed 5 bases and J 5 bases; nucleotides not matched to a gene: 8. This CDR3 has 15 amino acids. The CDR3 region has the DNA TGTGCCAGCAGCGTGCGACAGGGGGCGAGGACTGAAGCTTTCTTT. Translated, it gives CASSVRQGARTEAFF.

The rearrangement joins TRBV5-1 to TRBJ1-2, with TRBD1 identical over 7 bases. The CDR3 runs 15 residues. After removal of 4 bases from V and 0 bases from J, the junction contained 6 bases not matched to a gene. The germline V gene encodes CDR1 SGHRS and CDR2 YFSETQ. CDR3 bases: TGCGCCAGCAGCGCCGGGGACAGCACTAACTATGGCTACACCTTC. Protein product: CASSAGDSTNYGYTF.

This rearrangement joins TRBV2 to TRBJ2-5; D possibly corresponds to TRBD1 (5 bases). V gave up 8 bases and J gave up 9 bases, with 13 bases separating them. Per germline, CDR1 SNHLY and CDR2 FYNNEI. The CDR3 extends over 11 amino acids. This CDR3 reads CASAAEGAQYF. In DNA, the CDR3 is TGTGCCAGCGCGGCTGAAGGGGCCCAGTACTTC.

Within the sample, this clone is medium-sized. This chain joins TRBV6-5 and TRBJ2-7; 10 bases map to TRBD2. Germline trimming cut 5 bases from V and 4 bases from J; bases unmatched to any gene: 2. Germline V gene sequence: CDR1 MNHEY, CDR2 SVGAGI. CDR3 length: 13 amino acids. The CDR3 here is CASSSSGGYEQYF. The CDR3 coding sequence is TGTGCCAGCAGTAGTAGCGGGGGGTACGAGCAGTACTTC.

The V and J genes are TRBV9 and TRBJ1-1; a weak D match, TRBD1 (6 bases). V lost 0 bases to trimming and J lost 2 bases, with 11 bases between them. The CDR3 sequence is 15 residues long. Per the germline V gene, CDR1 is SGDLS and CDR2 is YYNGEE. CDR3 protein: CASSVVLGTNTEAFF. The DNA of the CDR3 is TGTGCCAGCAGCGTAGTACTGGGGACAAACACTGAAGCTTTCTTT.

The table lists this clone with a count of one. This chain uses TRBV11-3 with TRBJ1-1, with 7 bases identical to TRBD1. After removal of 4 bases from V and 5 bases from J, the junction contained 4 bases not matched to a gene. In germline, CDR1 is SGHNT, CDR2 YENEEA. The CDR3 spans 13 residues. CDR3 loop: CASSSYRGTEAFF. As DNA, the CDR3 is TGTGCCAGCAGCTCCTACAGGGGTACTGAAGCTTTCTTT.

The V gene is TRBV30, the J gene TRBJ2-5; D unclear. CDR1 and CDR2 from the germline V gene are GTSNPN and SVGIG (reference sequence). Trimming left V 0 bases short and J 5 bases short, with 10 bases between. The CDR3 totals 13 residues. The CDR3 loop is CAWSVRAWETQYF. CDR3 bases: TGTGCCTGGAGTGTACGAGCTTGGGAGACCCAGTACTTC.

The chain recombines TRBV7-3 with TRBJ2-1; 10 nucleotides match TRBD2. The ends lost 0 bases at V and 4 bases at J; junction bases unmatched: 6. The CDR3 is made up of 17 amino acids. CDR1 is SGHTA, CDR2 FQGTGA, per germline. DNA of the CDR3: TGTGCCAGCAGCTTAACGCGGCTAGCGGGAGAATACAATGAGCAGTTCTTC. Its translation: CASSLTRLAGEYNEQFF.

This rearrangement joins TRBV9 to TRBJ2-7; 13 positions match TRBD2. Trimming removed 0 bases from V and 7 bases from J; junction bases left unmatched: 10. This CDR3 region has 17 residues. Germline CDR1 reads SGDLS; CDR2 reads YYNGEE. The DNA of the CDR3 is TGTGCCAGCAGCGTAGAGGTGACTAGCGGGAGGTTCGTGGAGCAGTACTTC. Residues: CASSVEVTSGRFVEQYF.

The rearrangement links TRBV28 to TRBJ1-2, with D uncertain. The V gene lost 6 bases and the J gene lost 2 bases, with 19 bases spanning the gap. Germline values: CDR1 MDHEN, CDR2 SYDVKM. This CDR3 has 16 amino acids. In DNA form, the CDR3 reads TGTGCCAGCAGCAAGATCGGGGATAAGAGAAACTATGGCTACACCTTC. Translated, it gives CASSKIGDKRNYGYTF.

In its sample, this clone was seen a few times. V is TRBV6-5 and J is TRBJ2-7; D is unclear. Germline V gene sequence: CDR1 MNHEY, CDR2 SVGAGI. The CDR3 has 12 residues. With 5 bases removed from V and 5 bases from J, the gap between germline ends came to 10 bases. CDR3 sequence reads: CASSTRLDEQYF. CDR3 nucleotide sequence: TGTGCCAGCAGTACCCGCCTAGACGAGCAGTACTTC.

This CDR3 is CASSLPGREQYF. In DNA, the CDR3 is TGTGCCAGCAGCTTGCCGGGGAGGGAGCAGTACTTC. The V call is TRBV5-8, the J call TRBJ2-7; D perhaps matches TRBD2 (6 bases). The CDR3 is 12 residues long. Trimming pared 1 base from V and 7 bases from J, leaving 9 bases between. CDR1 and CDR2 from the germline V gene are SGHTS and YDEGEE.

This clone was recorded only once. CDR3 residues: CASSSMRGDTQYF. The CDR3 nucleotides read TGTGCCAGCAGCTCTATGCGGGGCGATACGCAGTATTTT. The V call is TRBV7-9, the J call TRBJ2-3, with D possibly being TRBD2 (6 bases). The V end was cut by 4 bases, the J end by 6 bases, with 11 bases between. This CDR3 has 13 residues. Germline CDR1 reads SEHNR; CDR2 reads FQNEAQ (reference sequence). Together with reference TRBV7-9 and TRBJ2-3, the CDR3 gives the full variable domain: DTGVSQNPRHKITKRGQNVTFRCDPISEHNRLYWYRQTLGQGPEFLTYFQNEAQLEKSRLLSDRFSAERPKGSFSTLEIQRTEQGDSAMYLCASSSMRGDTQYFGPGTRLTVL.

This rearrangement joins TRBV5-1 to TRBJ2-5; the D is unclear. Germline CDR1 SGHRS, CDR2 YFSETQ. This CDR3 has 15 residues. V was trimmed by 0 bases and J by 4 bases, leaving 13 bases between them. This CDR3 is CASSLVGASSETQYF. CDR3 sequence (DNA): TGCGCCAGCAGCTTGGTCGGAGCTAGTTCAGAGACCCAGTACTTC.

This clone was found once. This rearrangement joins TRBV30 to TRBJ2-3; weak D call: TRBD2 (6 bases). This CDR3 spans 13 amino acids. Germline CDR1 GTSNPN, CDR2 SVGIG (reference sequence). Trimming pared 3 bases from V and 4 bases from J, leaving 11 bases between. This chain's CDR3 is CAWSGSSADTQYF. DNA for the CDR3: TGTGCCTGGAGCGGGAGTTCGGCAGATACGCAGTATTTT.

The CDR3 bases are TGTGCCAGCAGCGGGCACTCCACCATATATTTT. Translated, it gives CASSGHSTIYF. The J gene is TRBJ1-3, the V gene TRBV11-3; D remains ambiguous. V lost 5 bases to trimming and J lost 9 bases, with 8 bases between them. CDR1 is SGHNT, CDR2 YENEEA, per germline. The CDR3 sequence is 11 residues long.